Listed here is a single T cell receptor beta chain. Its specificity is unknown. This entry comes from a study of circulating and synovial CD4+ cells in juvenile arthritis. Study-level results: Circulating pathogenic-like and bulk T cells looked alike by Vbeta family usage.

The germline CDR1 and CDR2 sequences are SGHVS and FQNEAQ. The V and J ends lost 2 bases and 4 bases respectively, with 17 bases between them. The CDR3 is 16 amino acids. Clones were read by immunoSEQ multiplex PCR, and TCRdb kept only the in-frame ones, dropping some. This sample has around 16,000 clones; around nine tenths occur once, and the top ten carry 0.73%. This TCR was recovered from a human donor with juvenile idiopathic arthritis. Specimen: CD4+ T cells from blood. The rearrangement joins TRBV7-8 to TRBJ1-2; D uncertain. CDR3 amino acids: CASSLNTGSESYGYTF. CDR3 DNA sequence: TGTGCCAGCAGCTTAAACACGGGGTCGGAATCCTATGGCTACACCTTC.